Listed below are T cell receptor beta chains from one sample, sequenced in a study of T cell responses to AZD1222 COVID-19 vaccine. Profiled with immunoSEQ multiplex PCR; TCRdb holds only in-frame clones, not every one. This sample has about 160,000 clones, with roughly nine tenths found just once. The sample here was peripheral blood, taken on day 0 of MenACWY control vaccination. Receptor source: an adult in good health. Both conserved end residues are part of each CDR3. The D gene is left open where the match is weak. Size is stated for part of the rows, as once, few or many counts, or as a class when the clone is expanded.

D | J | V | size | CDR3 | DNA
. | TRBJ2-7 | TRBV29-1 | . | CSVAGTYEQYF | TGCAGCGTTGCAGGGACCTACGAGCAGTACTTC
. | TRBJ2-7 | TRBV7-2 | . | CASSLWDSYEQYF | TGTGCCAGCAGCTTGTGGGACTCCTACGAGCAGTACTTC
. | TRBJ2-7 | TRBV4-2 | . | CASSRSGVSYEQYF | TGTGCCAGCAGCCGTTCAGGGGTCTCCTACGAGCAGTACTTC
. | TRBJ2-1 | TRBV24-1 | once | CATSGDTNNEQFF | TGTGCCACCAGTGGGGACACCAACAATGAGCAGTTCTTC
TRBD1 | TRBJ2-3 | TRBV29-1 | . | CSERDRGTDTQYF | TGCAGCGAACGGGACAGGGGCACAGATACGCAGTATTTT
TRBD1 | TRBJ1-1 | TRBV10-1 | . | CASSENRGMNTEAFF | TGCGCCAGCAGTGAAAACAGGGGTATGAACACTGAAGCTTTCTTT
. | TRBJ1-4 | TRBV20-1 | . | CSPMGNEKLFF | TGCAGCCCAATGGGTAATGAAAAACTGTTTTTT
TRBD2 | TRBJ2-3 | TRBV9 | . | CASTSGRAADTQYF | TGTGCCAGCACGAGCGGGAGGGCCGCAGATACGCAGTATTTT
. | TRBJ1-1 | TRBV19 | . | CASSMTRTTEAFF | TGTGCCAGTAGTATGACACGGACAACTGAAGCTTTCTTT
. | TRBJ1-5 | TRBV30 | . | CAWSDHGNQPQHF | TGTGCCTGGAGTGACCACGGCAATCAGCCCCAGCATTTT